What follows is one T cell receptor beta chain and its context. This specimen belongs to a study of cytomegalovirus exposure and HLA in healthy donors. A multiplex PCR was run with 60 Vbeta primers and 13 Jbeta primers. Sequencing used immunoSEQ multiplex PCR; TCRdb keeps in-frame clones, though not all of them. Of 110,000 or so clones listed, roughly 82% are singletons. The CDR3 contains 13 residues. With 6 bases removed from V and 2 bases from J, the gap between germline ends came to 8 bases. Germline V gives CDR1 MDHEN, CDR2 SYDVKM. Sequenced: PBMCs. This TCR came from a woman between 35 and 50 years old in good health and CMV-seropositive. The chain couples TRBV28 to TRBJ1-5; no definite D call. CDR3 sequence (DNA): TGTGCCAGCAGGGGAGGAGGCAATCAGCCCCAGCATTTT. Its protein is CASRGGGNQPQHF. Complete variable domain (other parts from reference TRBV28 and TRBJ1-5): DVKVTQSSRYLVKRTGEKVFLECVQDMDHENMFWYRQDPGLGLRLIYFSYDVKMKEKGDIPEGYSVSREKKERFSLILESASTNQTSMYLCASRGGGNQPQHFGDGTRLSIL.